This T cell receptor (beta chain) was recorded in a study of T cell responses to AZD1222 COVID-19 vaccine. Study-level points and caveats: Seropositive at baseline were only six AZD1222 recipients. Recipients of two AZD1222 doses showed rising Spike-specific TCR breadth and depth. Per reports, nearly half of all spike-specific TCRs target regions that are unmutated in variants.

This clone occurred once. Antigen specificity is unknown. Germline-derived CDR1 and CDR2 are MNHEY and SVGAGI. Trimming removed 7 bases from V and 6 bases from J; junction bases left unmatched: 14. The CDR3 contains 15 residues. This table comes from immunoSEQ multiplex PCR, and its TCRdb copy is limited to in-frame clones, with some not included. The table records around 140,000 clones, around 90% of them present only once. J is TRBJ2-7 and V is TRBV6-5; 8 bases agree with TRBD2. This TCR derives from an adult in good health. Specimen: peripheral blood, collected on day 0 of AZD1222 vaccination. This CDR3 reads CASTSLAGLVSEQYF. The DNA of the CDR3 is TGTGCCAGCACCTCCTTAGCGGGGTTAGTTTCCGAGCAGTACTTC.